The T cell receptor beta chain under discussion was sequenced for a study of cytomegalovirus exposure and HLA in healthy donors. Looking at the study overall: Early released data had approximately 86 million unique TCRs, all coming from HLA-typed donors. Findings and caveats of the study: Researchers had no immune exposure information except CMV serostatus available.

Donors consisted of healthy bone marrow donors. The germline gives CDR1 MNHEY, CDR2 SMNVEV (reference sequence). Trimming cost V 3 bases and J 3 bases; bases outside gene matches: 5. This CDR3 is built from 14 residues. PCR primers comprised 60 Vbeta and 13 Jbeta primers. Sequencing used immunoSEQ multiplex PCR; TCRdb keeps in-frame clones, though not all of them. The data show under 170,000 clones, 79% seen once. Remarks on this clone: Its target is not known.

The TCR comes from a man aged 50-59 years in good health and CMV-seropositive. Material: PBMCs. V and J are TRBV27 and TRBJ2-7, with 7 bases lining up with TRBD1. In DNA, the CDR3 is TGTGCCAGCAGTTTTAGTAGGGGGCTCTACGAGCAGTACTTC. Its protein is CASSFSRGLYEQYF.